This T cell receptor (beta chain) was captured in a study of read filtering for tumor transcriptome and immune sequencing. The wider study: Patients were approximately 17 male and some 13 female, mean age around 66 years, range about 47 to 85.

Points from the study as a whole: Correlation between methods rose after single-read clonotypes were removed. The CD138-negative fraction was mixed bone marrow immune cells, not pure T cells.

From roughly 390 ng of RNA, a library with molecular barcoded alpha/delta and beta/gamma adaptors was made. TCRdb recomputed calls from the reads with MiXCR, one row per CDR3 protein. The sample yields 49,000 or so distinct CDR3 sequences, less than 15% seen once. Every patient had bone marrow sampled while the disease was active. This clonotype was found many times. What it recognizes is unknown. With V trimmed by 3 bases and J by 6 bases, 4 bases remained unmatched. The V gene's germline CDR1 is KGHSH and CDR2 LQKENI. This CDR3 is 15 amino acids long. The sequence was collected from a donor aged 40 or older with multiple myeloma. Sequencing was carried out using a population of CD138-negative cells sorted from bone marrow. The rearrangement links TRBV18 to TRBJ2-2; 10 positions agree with TRBD2. The CDR3 DNA reads TGTGCCAGCTCACCCCTAGCGGGAGTTGCCGGGGAGCTGTTTTTT. Translating it yields CASSPLAGVAGELFF.